Following are 6 T cell receptor beta chains from one sample sequenced in a study of CD8+ T cells in alopecia areata. Treatment indicated: oral pan-JAK inhibitor, 5-10 mg twice daily. It was cDNA, reverse transcribed from extracted RNA, that served as the sequencing template. The protocol was immunoSEQ multiplex PCR, while the TCRdb copy is restricted to in-frame clones and leaves out a portion. Among about 200,000 clones listed, 45% to 65% were seen once. The input for sequencing was CD4+ T cells sorted from blood, taken at week 4, from a patient treated with tofacitinib. The source of these receptors is a human donor with alopecia areata.

The chain uses TRBV6-5 and TRBJ1-5; the D is unclear. Germline CDR1 MNHEY, CDR2 SVGAGI. The CDR3 covers 15 residues. The germline V and J ends were trimmed by 0 bases and 0 bases, with 6 bases remaining between them. CDR3 loop: CASSYSAVSNQPQHF. CDR3 sequence (DNA): TGTGCCAGCAGTTACTCGGCCGTTAGCAATCAGCCCCAGCATTTT.

This clone was seen more than once but under ten times. V usage is TRBV29-1 and J usage is TRBJ1-1, with D possibly TRBD1 on 5 matching bases. The CDR3 runs 14 residues. V lost 5 bases to trimming and J lost 3 bases, with 16 bases between them. Germline-derived CDR1 and CDR2 are SQVTM and ANQGSEA. The DNA of the CDR3 is TGCAGCGTTAATCTCCGGTTAGGGGACACTGAAGCTTTCTTT. Its protein is CSVNLRLGDTEAFF. The entire variable domain, with the rest obtained from reference TRBV29-1 and TRBJ1-1, is as follows: SAVISQKPSRDICQRGTSLTIQCQVDSQVTMMFWYRQQPGQSLTLIATANQGSEATYESGFVIDKFPISRPNLTFSTLTVSNMSPEDSSIYLCSVNLRLGDTEAFFGQGTRLTVV.

In this sample, this clone turned up a few times. This chain connects TRBV29-1 to TRBJ2-3, with 13 bases matching TRBD2. V was pared by 5 bases and J by 3 bases, with 2 bases of the junction left unmatched. The CDR3 is 14 residues long. Germline lookup yields CDR1 SQVTM and CDR2 ANQGSEA. CDR3 in amino acids: CSVRTSGGTDTQYF. CDR3 sequence (DNA): TGCAGCGTTCGGACTAGCGGGGGAACAGATACGCAGTATTTT.

The rearrangement joins TRBV7-9 to TRBJ2-7; D is tentatively TRBD1 or TRBD2 (5 bases each). The CDR3 sequence is 11 residues long. Germline V gene data show CDR1 as SEHNR and CDR2 as FQNEAQ (reference sequence). Trimming shortened V by 5 bases and J by 9 bases, and 11 bases separated the two germline ends. The CDR3 here is CASSPSGAQYF. The CDR3 DNA reads TGTGCCAGCAGCCCCTCCGGGGCGCAGTACTTC.

This chain joins TRBV30 and TRBJ2-1; the match to TRBD2 covers 7 bases. Trimming at V came to 4 bases and at J to 4 bases, leaving 7 bases not matched to a gene. Germline-derived CDR1 and CDR2 are GTSNPN and SVGIG (reference sequence). This CDR3 contains 14 residues. The CDR3: CAWKERGGYNEQFF. The CDR3 DNA sequence: TGTGCCTGGAAGGAGCGGGGAGGTTACAATGAGCAGTTCTTC.

The rearrangement links TRBV29-1 to TRBJ2-3; 8 bases agree with TRBD1. With V trimmed by 8 bases and J by 1 base, 8 bases remained unmatched. Germline CDR1 and CDR2: SQVTM and ANQGSEA. The CDR3 sequence is 14 residues long. The DNA of the CDR3 is TGCAGCCTGGACAGGGAAGAAGGCACAGATACGCAGTATTTT. Its protein product is CSLDREEGTDTQYF.